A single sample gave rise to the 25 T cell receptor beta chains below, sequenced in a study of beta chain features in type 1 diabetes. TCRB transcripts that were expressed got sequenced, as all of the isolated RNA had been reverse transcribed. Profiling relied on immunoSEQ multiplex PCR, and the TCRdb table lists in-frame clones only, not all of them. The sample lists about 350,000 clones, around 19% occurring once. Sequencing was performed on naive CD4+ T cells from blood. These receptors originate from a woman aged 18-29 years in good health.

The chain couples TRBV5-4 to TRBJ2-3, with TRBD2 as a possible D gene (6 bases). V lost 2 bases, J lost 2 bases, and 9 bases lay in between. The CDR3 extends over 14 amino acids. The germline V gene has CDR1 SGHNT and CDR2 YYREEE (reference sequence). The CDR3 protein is CASSFSGYTDTQYF. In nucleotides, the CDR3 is TGTGCCAGCAGCTTTAGCGGATACACAGATACGCAGTATTTT.

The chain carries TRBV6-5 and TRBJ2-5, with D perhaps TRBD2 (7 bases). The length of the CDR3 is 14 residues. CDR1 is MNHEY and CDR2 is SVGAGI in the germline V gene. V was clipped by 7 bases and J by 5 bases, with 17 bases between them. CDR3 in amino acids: CASTLQEGGETQYF. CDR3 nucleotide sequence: TGTGCCAGCACCCTCCAGGAGGGGGGGGAGACCCAGTACTTC.

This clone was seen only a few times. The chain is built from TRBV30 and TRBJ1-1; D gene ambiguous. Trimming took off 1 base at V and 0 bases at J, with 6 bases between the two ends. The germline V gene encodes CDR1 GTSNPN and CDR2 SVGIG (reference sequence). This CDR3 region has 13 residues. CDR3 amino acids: CAWSGRLNTEAFF. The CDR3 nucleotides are TGTGCCTGGAGTGGGCGGTTGAACACTGAAGCTTTCTTT.

CDR3 loop: CASSLISRSSAGELFF. Here the CDR3 DNA reads TGCGCCAGCAGCTTGATTTCTAGGAGTTCGGCCGGGGAGCTGTTTTTT. The chain uses TRBV5-1 and TRBJ2-2; D ambiguous. The germline gives CDR1 SGHRS, CDR2 YFSETQ. The CDR3 sequence is 16 residues long. The germline V and J ends were trimmed by 1 base and 6 bases, with 16 bases remaining between them.

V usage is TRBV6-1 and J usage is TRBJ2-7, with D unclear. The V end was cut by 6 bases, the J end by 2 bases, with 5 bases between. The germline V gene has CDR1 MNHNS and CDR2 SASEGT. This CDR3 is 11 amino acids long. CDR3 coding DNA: TGTGCCAGCAGCACTACCTACGAGCAGTACTTC. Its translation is CASSTTYEQYF.

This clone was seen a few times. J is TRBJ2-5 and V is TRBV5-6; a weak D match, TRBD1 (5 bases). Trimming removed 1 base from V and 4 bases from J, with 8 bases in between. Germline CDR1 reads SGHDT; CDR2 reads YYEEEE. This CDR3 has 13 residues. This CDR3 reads CASSLRGLETQYF. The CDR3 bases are TGTGCCAGCAGCTTGAGGGGCTTAGAGACCCAGTACTTC.

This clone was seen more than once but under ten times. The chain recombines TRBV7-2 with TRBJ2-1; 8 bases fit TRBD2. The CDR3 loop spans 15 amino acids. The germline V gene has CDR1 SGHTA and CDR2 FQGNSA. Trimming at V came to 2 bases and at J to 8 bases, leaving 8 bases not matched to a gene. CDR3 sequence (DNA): TGTGCCAGCAGCTTACTTTTAGCGGGAAGTGATGAGCAGTTCTTC. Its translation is CASSLLLAGSDEQFF.

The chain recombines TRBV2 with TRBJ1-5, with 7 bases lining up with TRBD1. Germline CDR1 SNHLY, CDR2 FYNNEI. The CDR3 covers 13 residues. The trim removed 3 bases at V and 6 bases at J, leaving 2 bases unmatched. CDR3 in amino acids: CASSETGTQPQHF. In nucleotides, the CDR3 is TGTGCCAGCAGTGAGACAGGGACTCAGCCCCAGCATTTT.

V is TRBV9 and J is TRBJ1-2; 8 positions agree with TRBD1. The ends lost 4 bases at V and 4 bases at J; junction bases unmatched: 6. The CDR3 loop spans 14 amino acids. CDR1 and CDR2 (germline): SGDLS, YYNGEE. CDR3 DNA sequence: TGTGCCAGCAGCTCCCACAGGGGGACCTATGGCTACACCTTC. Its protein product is CASSSHRGTYGYTF.

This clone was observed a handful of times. CDR3 sequence (DNA): TGTGCCTGGAGTGGGTGGGGTCGAGGGTATTTTCTGAACACTGAAGCTTTCTTT. Translation: CAWSGWGRGYFLNTEAFF. V gene TRBV30 combines with J gene TRBJ1-1; D uncertain. CDR1 and CDR2 from the germline V gene are GTSNPN and SVGIG (reference sequence). Trimming took 1 base from V and 0 from J, leaving 21 bases between them. CDR3 length: 18 amino acids. Full variable domain (outside the CDR3, taken from reference TRBV30 and TRBJ1-1): SQTIHQWPATLVQPVGSPLSLECTVEGTSNPNLYWYRQAAGRGLQLLFYSVGIGQISSEVPQNLSASRPQDRQFILSSKKLLLSDSGFYLCAWSGWGRGYFLNTEAFFGQGTRLTVV.

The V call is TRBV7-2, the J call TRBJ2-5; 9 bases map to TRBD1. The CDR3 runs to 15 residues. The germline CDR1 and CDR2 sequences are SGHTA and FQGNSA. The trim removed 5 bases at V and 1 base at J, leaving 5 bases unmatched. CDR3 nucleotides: TGTGCCAGCAGCCTCCAGGACAGGGGCCAAGAGACCCAGTACTTC. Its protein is CASSLQDRGQETQYF. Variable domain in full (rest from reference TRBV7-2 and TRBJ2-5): GAGVSQSPSNKVTEKGKDVELRCDPISGHTALYWYRQSLGQGLEFLIYFQGNSAPDKSGLPSDRFSAERTGGSVSTLTIQRTQQEDSAVYLCASSLQDRGQETQYFGPGTRLLVL.

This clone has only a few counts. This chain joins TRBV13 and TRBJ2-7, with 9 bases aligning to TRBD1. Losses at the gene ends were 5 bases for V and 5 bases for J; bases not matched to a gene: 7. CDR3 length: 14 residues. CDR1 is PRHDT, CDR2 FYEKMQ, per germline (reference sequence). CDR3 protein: CASSPPGQGNEQYF. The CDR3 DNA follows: TGTGCCAGCAGCCCTCCGGGACAGGGTAACGAGCAGTACTTC.

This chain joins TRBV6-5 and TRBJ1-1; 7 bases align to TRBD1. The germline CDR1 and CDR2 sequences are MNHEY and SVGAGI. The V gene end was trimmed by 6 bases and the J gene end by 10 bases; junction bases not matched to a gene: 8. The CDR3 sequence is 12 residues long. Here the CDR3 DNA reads TGTGCCAGCAGCCCAGACAGGGAACGAGCTTTCTTT. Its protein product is CASSPDRERAFF.

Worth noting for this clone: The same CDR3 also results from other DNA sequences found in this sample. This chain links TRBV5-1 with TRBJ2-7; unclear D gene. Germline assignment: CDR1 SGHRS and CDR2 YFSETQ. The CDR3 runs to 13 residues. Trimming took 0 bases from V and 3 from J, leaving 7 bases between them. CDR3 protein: CASSLVSGYEQYF. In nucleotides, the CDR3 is TGCGCCAGCAGCTTGGTCTCAGGCTACGAGCAGTACTTC.

The CDR3 loop reads CASSGTDYGYTF. CDR3 nucleotide sequence: TGTGCCAGCTCCGGGACAGACTATGGCTACACCTTC. The gene calls are TRBV18 and TRBJ1-2, with TRBD1 matching 7 bases. J lost 3 bases, V lost 6 bases, and 1 base had no gene match. The CDR3 contains 12 residues. Germline V lookup: CDR1 KGHSH, CDR2 LQKENI.

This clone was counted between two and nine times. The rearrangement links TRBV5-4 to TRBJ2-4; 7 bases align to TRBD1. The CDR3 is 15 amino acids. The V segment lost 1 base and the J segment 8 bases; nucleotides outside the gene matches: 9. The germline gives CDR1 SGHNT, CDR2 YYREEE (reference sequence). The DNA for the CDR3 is TGTGCCAGCAGCTTGATGGGCAGGGGGAAGGACATTCAGTACTTC. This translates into CASSLMGRGKDIQYF.

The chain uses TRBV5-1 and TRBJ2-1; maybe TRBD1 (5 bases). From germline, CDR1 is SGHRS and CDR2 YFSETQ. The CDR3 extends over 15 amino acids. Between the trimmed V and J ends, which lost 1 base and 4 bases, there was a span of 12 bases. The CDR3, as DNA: TGCGCCAGCAGCTTGCTCGTAGGGGAATACAATGAGCAGTTCTTC. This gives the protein CASSLLVGEYNEQFF.

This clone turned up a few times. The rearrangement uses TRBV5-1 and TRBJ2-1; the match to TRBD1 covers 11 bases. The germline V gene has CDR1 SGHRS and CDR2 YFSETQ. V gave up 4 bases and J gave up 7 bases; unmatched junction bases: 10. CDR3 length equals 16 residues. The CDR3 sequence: CASSPFSGTGGNEQFF. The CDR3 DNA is TGCGCCAGCAGCCCCTTCTCCGGGACAGGGGGGAATGAGCAGTTCTTC.

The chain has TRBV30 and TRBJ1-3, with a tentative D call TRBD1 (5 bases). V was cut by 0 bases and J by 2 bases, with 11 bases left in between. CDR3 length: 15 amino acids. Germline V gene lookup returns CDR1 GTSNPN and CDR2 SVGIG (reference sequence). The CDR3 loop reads CAWSVPGITGNTIYF. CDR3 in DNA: TGTGCCTGGAGTGTACCAGGGATCACTGGAAACACCATATATTTT.

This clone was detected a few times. In DNA, the CDR3 is TGTGCCAGCAGCTTCCGGACAGCCCAAGAGACCCAGTACTTC. It yields the protein CASSFRTAQETQYF. V is TRBV11-2 and J is TRBJ2-5; tentative D call: TRBD1 (6 bases). The length of the CDR3 is 14 residues. Trimming stripped 3 bases from V and 1 base from J, with 9 bases between. CDR1 and CDR2 from the germline V gene are SGHAT and FQNNGV.

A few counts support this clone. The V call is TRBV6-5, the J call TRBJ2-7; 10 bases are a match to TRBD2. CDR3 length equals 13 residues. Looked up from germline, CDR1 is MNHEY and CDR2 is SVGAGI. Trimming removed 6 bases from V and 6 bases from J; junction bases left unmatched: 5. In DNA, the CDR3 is TGTGCCAGCAGAACTAGCGGGAAGGTCGAGCAGTACTTC. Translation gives CASRTSGKVEQYF.

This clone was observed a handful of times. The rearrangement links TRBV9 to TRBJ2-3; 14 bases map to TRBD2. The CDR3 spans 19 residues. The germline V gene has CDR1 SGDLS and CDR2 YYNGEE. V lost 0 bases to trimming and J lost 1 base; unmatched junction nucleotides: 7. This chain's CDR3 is CASSVGGTSGRWGTDTQYF. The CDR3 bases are TGTGCCAGCAGCGTAGGTGGGACTAGCGGGAGATGGGGCACAGATACGCAGTATTTT.

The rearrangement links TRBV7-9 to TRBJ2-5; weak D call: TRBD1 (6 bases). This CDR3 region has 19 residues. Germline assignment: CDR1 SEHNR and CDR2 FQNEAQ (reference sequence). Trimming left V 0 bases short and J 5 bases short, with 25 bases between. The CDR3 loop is CASSLAWPRDKTSRETQYF. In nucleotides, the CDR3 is TGTGCCAGCAGCTTAGCGTGGCCCCGGGACAAGACGAGCCGGGAGACCCAGTACTTC. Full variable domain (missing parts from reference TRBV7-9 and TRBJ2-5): DTGVSQNPRHKITKRGQNVTFRCDPISEHNRLYWYRQTLGQGPEFLTYFQNEAQLEKSRLLSDRFSAERPKGSFSTLEIQRTEQGDSAMYLCASSLAWPRDKTSRETQYFGPGTRLLVL.

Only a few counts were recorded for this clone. This CDR3 reads CASSSTGTSGPSYNEQFF. CDR3 DNA: TGTGCCAGCAGCTCTACCGGGACTAGCGGGCCCTCCTACAATGAGCAGTTCTTC. V usage is TRBV7-8 and J usage is TRBJ2-1; 12 positions match TRBD2. The length of the CDR3 is 18 residues. Unmatched junction bases numbered 7, after V lost 4 bases and J lost 0 bases. Germline CDR1 reads SGHVS; CDR2 reads FQNEAQ.

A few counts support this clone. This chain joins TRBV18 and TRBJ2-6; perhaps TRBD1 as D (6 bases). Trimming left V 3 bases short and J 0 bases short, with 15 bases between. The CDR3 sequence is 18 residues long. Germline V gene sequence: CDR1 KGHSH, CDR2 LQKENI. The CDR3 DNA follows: TGTGCCAGCTCACCGACCACAGGGTTCGGCTCTGGGGCCAACGTCCTGACTTTC. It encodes CASSPTTGFGSGANVLTF.